The text below deals with one T cell receptor beta chain. The antigen is undetermined. The sample comes from a study of OX40 agonist ivuxolimab in advanced cancers. Study-level findings and limits: Clones of CD4+ and CD8+ blood T cells grew by week 6 at doses of 0.1 to 3.0 mg/kg. Expanded clones were, on average, more numerous in CD8+ T cells than in CD4+. The study found among the lowest clonal expansion in partial responders at 0.1-3.0 mg/kg.

The germline V gene encodes CDR1 SEHNR and CDR2 FQNEAQ (reference sequence). The CDR3 covers 16 residues. Trimming took off 1 base at V and 6 bases at J, with 15 bases between the two ends. If patients had autoimmune disease history or systemic immunosuppression, they were excluded. Produced via immunoSEQ multiplex PCR; TCRdb's table is partial and in-frame only. The data show some 45,000 clones, 80% to 90% seen once. V gene TRBV7-9 combines with J gene TRBJ2-2; D tentatively reads TRBD1 or TRBD2 (6 bases each). Sequencing used CD4+ or CD8+ T cells sorted from blood, obtained in a trial of the OX40 agonist ivuxolimab. The receptor's source is an adult with an advanced solid tumor such as melanoma, head and neck, liver or kidney cancer. CDR3 sequence: CASSLDEGGSAGELFF. The CDR3 DNA follows: TGTGCCAGCAGCTTAGACGAGGGGGGCAGCGCCGGGGAGCTGTTTTTT.